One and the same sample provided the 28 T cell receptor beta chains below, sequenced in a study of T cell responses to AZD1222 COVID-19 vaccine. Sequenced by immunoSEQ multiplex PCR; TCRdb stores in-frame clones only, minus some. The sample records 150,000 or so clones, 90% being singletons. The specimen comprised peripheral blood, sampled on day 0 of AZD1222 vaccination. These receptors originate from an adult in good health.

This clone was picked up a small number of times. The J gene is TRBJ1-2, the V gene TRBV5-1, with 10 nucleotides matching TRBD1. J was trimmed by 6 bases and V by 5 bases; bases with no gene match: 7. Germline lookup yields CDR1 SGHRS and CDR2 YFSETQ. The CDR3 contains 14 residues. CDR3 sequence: CASSYNDRGHGYTF. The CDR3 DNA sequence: TGCGCCAGCAGTTACAACGACAGGGGGCATGGCTACACCTTC.

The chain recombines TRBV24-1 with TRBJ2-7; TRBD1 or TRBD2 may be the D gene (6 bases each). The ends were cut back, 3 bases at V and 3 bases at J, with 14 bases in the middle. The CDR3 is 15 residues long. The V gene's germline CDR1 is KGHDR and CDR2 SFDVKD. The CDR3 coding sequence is TGTGCCACCAGTGATCCGGCCCGGGGGCTCTACGAGCAGTACTTC. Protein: CATSDPARGLYEQYF.

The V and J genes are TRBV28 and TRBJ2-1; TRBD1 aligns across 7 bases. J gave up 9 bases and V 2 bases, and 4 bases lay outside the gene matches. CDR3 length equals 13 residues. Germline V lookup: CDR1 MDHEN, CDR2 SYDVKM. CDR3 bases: TGTGCCAGCAGTTTAGAGGGGGCGGGTGAGCAGTTCTTC. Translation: CASSLEGAGEQFF.

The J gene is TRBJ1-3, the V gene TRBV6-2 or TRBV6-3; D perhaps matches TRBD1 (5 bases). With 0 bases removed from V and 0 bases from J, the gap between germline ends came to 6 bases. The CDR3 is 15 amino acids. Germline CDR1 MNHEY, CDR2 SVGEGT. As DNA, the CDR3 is TGTGCCAGCAGTTACTCTGACAGCTCTGGAAACACCATATATTTT. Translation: CASSYSDSSGNTIYF.

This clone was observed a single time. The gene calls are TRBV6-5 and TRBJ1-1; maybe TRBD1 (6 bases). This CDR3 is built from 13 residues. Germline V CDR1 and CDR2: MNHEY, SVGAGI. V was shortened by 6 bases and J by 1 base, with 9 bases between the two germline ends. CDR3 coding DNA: TGTGCCAGCAGAGCACAGGGGAACACTGAAGCTTTCTTT. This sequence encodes CASRAQGNTEAFF.

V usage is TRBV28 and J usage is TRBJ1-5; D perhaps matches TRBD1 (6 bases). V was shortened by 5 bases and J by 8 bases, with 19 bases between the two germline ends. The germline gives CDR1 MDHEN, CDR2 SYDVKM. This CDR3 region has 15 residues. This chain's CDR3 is CASSIPGQNREPQHF. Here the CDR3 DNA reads TGTGCCAGCAGTATCCCCGGACAGAATAGGGAGCCCCAGCATTTT.

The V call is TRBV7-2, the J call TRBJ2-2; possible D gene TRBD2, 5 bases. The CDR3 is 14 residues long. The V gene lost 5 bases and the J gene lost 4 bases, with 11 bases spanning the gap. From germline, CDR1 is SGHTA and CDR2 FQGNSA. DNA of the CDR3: TGTGCCAGCAGCACGGACTTGGGCACCGGGGAGCTGTTTTTT. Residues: CASSTDLGTGELFF.

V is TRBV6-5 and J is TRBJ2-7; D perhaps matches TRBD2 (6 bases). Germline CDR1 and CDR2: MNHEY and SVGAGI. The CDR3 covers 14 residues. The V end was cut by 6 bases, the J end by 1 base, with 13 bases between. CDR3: CASSRDFLSYEQYF. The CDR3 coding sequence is TGTGCCAGCAGCCGGGACTTCCTATCCTACGAGCAGTACTTC.

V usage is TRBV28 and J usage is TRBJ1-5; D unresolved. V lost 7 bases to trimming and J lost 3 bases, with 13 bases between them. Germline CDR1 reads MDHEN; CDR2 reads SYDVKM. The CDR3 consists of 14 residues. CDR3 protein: CASTKGGYNQPQHF. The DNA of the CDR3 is TGTGCCAGCACCAAAGGAGGTTACAATCAGCCCCAGCATTTT.

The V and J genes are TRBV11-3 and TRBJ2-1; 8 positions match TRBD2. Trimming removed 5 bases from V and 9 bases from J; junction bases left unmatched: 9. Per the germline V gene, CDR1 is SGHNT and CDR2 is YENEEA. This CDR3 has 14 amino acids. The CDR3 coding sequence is TGTGCCAGCAGCCCCGGTGGAGCGGGGGTTGAGCAGTTCTTC. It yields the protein CASSPGGAGVEQFF.

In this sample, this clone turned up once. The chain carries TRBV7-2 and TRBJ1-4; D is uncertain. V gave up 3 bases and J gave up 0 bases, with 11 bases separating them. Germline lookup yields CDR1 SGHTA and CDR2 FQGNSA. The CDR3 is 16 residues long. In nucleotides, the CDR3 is TGTGCCAGCAGCTTTGAGACACCAGCAACTAATGAAAAACTGTTTTTT. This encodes CASSFETPATNEKLFF.

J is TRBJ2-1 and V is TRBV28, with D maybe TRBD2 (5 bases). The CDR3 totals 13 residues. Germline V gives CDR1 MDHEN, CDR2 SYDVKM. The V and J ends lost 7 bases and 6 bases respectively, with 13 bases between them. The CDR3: CASMLLVANEQFF. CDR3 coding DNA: TGTGCCAGCATGTTACTAGTCGCCAATGAGCAGTTCTTC.

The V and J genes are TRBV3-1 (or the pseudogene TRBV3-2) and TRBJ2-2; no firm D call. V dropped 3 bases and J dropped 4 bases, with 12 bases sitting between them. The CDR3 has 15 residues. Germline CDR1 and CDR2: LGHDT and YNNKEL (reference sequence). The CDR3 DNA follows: TGTGCCAGCAGCCACCTACCCGAGGCCACCGGGGAGCTGTTTTTT. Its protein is CASSHLPEATGELFF.

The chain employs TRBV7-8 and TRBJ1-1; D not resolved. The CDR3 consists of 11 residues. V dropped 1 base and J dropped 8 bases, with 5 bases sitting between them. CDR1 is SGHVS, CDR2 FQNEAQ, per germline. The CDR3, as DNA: TGTGCCAGCAGCTTAGGACGGGAAGCTTTCTTT. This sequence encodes CASSLGREAFF. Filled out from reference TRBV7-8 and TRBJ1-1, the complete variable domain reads GAGVSQSPRYKVAKRGQDVALRCDPISGHVSLFWYQQALGQGPEFLTYFQNEAQLDKSGLPSDRFFAERPEGSVSTLKIQRTQQEDSAVYLCASSLGREAFFGQGTRLTVV.

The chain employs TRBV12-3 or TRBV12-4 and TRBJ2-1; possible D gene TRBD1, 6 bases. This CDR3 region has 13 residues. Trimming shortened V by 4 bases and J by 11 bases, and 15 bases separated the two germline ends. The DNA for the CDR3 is TGTGCCAGCAGTTCGGGACACCCCTCCCAGCAGTTCTTC. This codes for CASSSGHPSQQFF.

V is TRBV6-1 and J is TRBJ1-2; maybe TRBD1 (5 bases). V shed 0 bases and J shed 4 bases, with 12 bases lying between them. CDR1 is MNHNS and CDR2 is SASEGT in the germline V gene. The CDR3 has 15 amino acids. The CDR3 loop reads CASSEASWGAYGYTF. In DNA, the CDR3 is TGTGCCAGCAGTGAAGCGTCGTGGGGCGCCTATGGCTACACCTTC.

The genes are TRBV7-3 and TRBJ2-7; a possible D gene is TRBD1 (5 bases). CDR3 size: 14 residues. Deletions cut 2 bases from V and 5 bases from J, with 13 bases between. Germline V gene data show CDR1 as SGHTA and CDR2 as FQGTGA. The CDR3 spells CASSLGQGVDEQYF. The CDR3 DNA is TGTGCCAGCAGCTTAGGCCAGGGCGTCGACGAGCAGTACTTC.

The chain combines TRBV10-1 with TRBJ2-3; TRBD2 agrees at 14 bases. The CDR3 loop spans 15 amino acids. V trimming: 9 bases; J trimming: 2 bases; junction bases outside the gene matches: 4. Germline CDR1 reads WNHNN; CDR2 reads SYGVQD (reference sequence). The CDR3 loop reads CARRTSGGLTDTQYF. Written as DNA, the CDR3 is TGCGCCAGGCGGACTAGCGGGGGGCTCACAGATACGCAGTATTTT.

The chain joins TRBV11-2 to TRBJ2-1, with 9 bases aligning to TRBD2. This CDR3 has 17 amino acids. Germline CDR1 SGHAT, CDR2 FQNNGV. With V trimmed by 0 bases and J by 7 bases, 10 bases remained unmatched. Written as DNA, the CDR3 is TGTGCCAGCAGCTTAGAGGAGTGGCGGGGGGGCCGGAATGAGCAGTTCTTC. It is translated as CASSLEEWRGGRNEQFF. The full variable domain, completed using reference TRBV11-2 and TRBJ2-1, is EAGVAQSPRYKIIEKRQSVAFWCNPISGHATLYWYQQILGQGPKLLIQFQNNGVVDDSQLPKDRFSAERLKGVDSTLKIQPAKLEDSAVYLCASSLEEWRGGRNEQFFGPGTRLTVL.

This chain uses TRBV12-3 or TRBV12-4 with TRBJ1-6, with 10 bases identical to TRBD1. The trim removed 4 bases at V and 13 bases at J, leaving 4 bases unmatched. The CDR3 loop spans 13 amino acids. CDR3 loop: CASSWGQGIPLHF. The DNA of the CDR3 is TGTGCCAGCAGTTGGGGACAGGGGATCCCCCTCCACTTT.

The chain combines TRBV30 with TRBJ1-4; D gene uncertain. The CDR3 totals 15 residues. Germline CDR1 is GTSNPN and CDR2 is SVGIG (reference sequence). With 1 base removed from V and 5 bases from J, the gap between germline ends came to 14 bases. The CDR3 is CAWSARQVGNEKLFF. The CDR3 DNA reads TGTGCCTGGAGTGCCAGGCAAGTCGGCAATGAAAAACTGTTTTTT.

CDR3: CASSPGQGPNEKLFF. CDR3 sequence (DNA): TGCGCCAGCAGTCCGGGACAGGGCCCTAATGAAAAACTGTTTTTT. The V call is TRBV5-1, the J call TRBJ1-4; TRBD1 agrees at 9 bases. The CDR3 extends over 15 amino acids. Germline V lookup: CDR1 SGHRS, CDR2 YFSETQ. Unmatched junction bases numbered 5, after V lost 5 bases and J lost 3 bases.

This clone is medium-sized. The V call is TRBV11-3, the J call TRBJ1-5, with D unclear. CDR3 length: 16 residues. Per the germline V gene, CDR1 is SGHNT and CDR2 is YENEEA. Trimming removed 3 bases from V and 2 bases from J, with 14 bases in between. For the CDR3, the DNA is TGTGCCAGCAGCTTCTCCGACTGGGTCGGCAATCAGCCCCAGCATTTT. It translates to CASSFSDWVGNQPQHF.

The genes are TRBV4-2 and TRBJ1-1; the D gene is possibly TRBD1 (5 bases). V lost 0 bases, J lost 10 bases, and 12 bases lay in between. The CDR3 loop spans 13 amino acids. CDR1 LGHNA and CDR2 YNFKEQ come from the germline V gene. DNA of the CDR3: TGTGCCAGCAGCCAAGAACAGGTTCCACGAGCTTTCTTT. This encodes CASSQEQVPRAFF.

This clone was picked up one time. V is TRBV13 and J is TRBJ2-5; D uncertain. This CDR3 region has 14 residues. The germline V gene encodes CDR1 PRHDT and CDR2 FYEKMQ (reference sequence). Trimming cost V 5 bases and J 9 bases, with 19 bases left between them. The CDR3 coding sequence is TGTGCCAGCAGCGGCGTAGGCTCCAGTTCGGCCCAGTACTTC. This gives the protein CASSGVGSSSAQYF.

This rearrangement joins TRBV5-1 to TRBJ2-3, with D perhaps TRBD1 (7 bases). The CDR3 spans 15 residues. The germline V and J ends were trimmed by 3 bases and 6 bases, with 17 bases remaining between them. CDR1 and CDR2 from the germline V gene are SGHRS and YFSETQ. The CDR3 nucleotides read TGCGCCAGCAGCTCAGGGGGGCGGCCCTTGGATACGCAGTATTTT. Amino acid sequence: CASSSGGRPLDTQYF.

The chain's CDR3 is CSVLGQQGSPLHF. Here the CDR3 DNA reads TGCAGCGTCCTGGGACAGCAGGGCTCACCCCTCCACTTT. The chain uses TRBV29-1 and TRBJ1-6, with 7 bases lining up with TRBD1. Germline-derived CDR1 and CDR2 are SQVTM and ANQGSEA. The V gene end was trimmed by 6 bases and the J gene end by 10 bases; junction bases not matched to a gene: 9. The CDR3 is 13 amino acids.

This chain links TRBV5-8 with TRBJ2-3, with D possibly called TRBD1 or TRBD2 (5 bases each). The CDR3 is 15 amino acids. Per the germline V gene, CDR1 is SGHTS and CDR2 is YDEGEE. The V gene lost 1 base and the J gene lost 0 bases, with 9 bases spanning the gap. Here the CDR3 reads CASSLRGRSTDTQYF. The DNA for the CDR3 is TGTGCCAGCAGCTTGCGGGGCCGTAGCACAGATACGCAGTATTTT.